The 21 T cell receptor beta chains in this list originate from one sample, sequenced in a study of blood T cell repertoires in COVID-19. Here immunoSEQ multiplex PCR was the method, and the copy in TCRdb shows in-frame clones only, minus some. The profile covers 55,000 to 60,000 clones, with about 85% appearing a single time and approximately 4.5% taken by the ten largest. Input material: peripheral blood. Receptor source: a man in his forties with active COVID-19.

This clone came up a few times. The rearrangement joins TRBV7-9 to TRBJ1-2; TRBD1 is a possible D gene (5 bases). CDR1 and CDR2 from the germline V gene are SEHNR and FQNEAQ (reference sequence). V gave up 2 bases and J gave up 9 bases, with 10 bases separating them. The CDR3 runs 12 residues. Written as DNA, the CDR3 is TGTGCCAGCAGCTTACCTGGACACAGCTACACCTTC. It codes for CASSLPGHSYTF.

This rearrangement joins TRBV18 to TRBJ2-3; 9 nucleotides match TRBD1. Germline V gene sequence: CDR1 KGHSH, CDR2 LQKENI. This CDR3 region has 15 residues. Trimming at V came to 2 bases and at J to 0 bases, leaving 0 bases not matched to a gene. The CDR3 nucleotides read TGTGCCAGCTCACCAGGGACAGGGAGCACAGATACGCAGTATTTT. Protein: CASSPGTGSTDTQYF.

This sequence joins TRBV3-1 (or the pseudogene TRBV3-2) and TRBJ1-2, with TRBD1 identical over 7 bases. J lost 4 bases, V lost 3 bases, and 8 bases had no gene match. The CDR3 totals 15 residues. Germline V CDR1 and CDR2: LGHDT, YNNKEL (reference sequence). The CDR3 is CASSQRQGEAYGYTF. Written as DNA, the CDR3 is TGTGCCAGCAGCCAGAGACAGGGCGAGGCCTATGGCTACACCTTC.

The chain links TRBV7-8 to TRBJ1-1, with 7 bases aligning to TRBD1. CDR3 size: 15 residues. Losses at the gene ends were 2 bases for V and 1 base for J; bases not matched to a gene: 4. Per germline, CDR1 SGHVS and CDR2 FQNEAQ. The DNA of the CDR3 is TGTGCCAGCAGCTTATCCGGGACAGCGAACACTGAAGCTTTCTTT. It codes for CASSLSGTANTEAFF.

CDR3 region: CAWRLTSGNTGELFF. CDR3 nucleotide sequence: TGTGCCTGGAGGTTGACTAGCGGGAACACCGGGGAGCTGTTTTTT. The chain combines TRBV30 with TRBJ2-2, with 9 bases aligning to TRBD2. Trimming took 3 bases from V and 1 from J; bases not matched to a gene: 3. The CDR3 contains 15 residues. CDR1 is GTSNPN and CDR2 is SVGIG in the germline V gene (reference sequence).

J is TRBJ1-1 and V is TRBV5-4, with 7 bases aligning to TRBD1. Germline-derived CDR1 and CDR2 are SGHNT and YYREEE (reference sequence). This CDR3 spans 13 amino acids. V lost 5 bases and J lost 6; bases outside the gene matches: 7. The chain's CDR3 is CASSPQGISEAFF. CDR3 DNA: TGTGCCAGCAGTCCACAGGGGATTTCTGAAGCTTTCTTT.

This chain links TRBV21-1 with TRBJ1-5; TRBD1 is taken as the D call from the table, unchecked against the DNA. TRBV21-1 is reported as a pseudogene. This CDR3 contains 19 residues. The CDR3 spells CASNYDPHTGQGTNQPQHF. The CDR3 nucleotides read TGTGCCAGCAACTACGACCCCCATACGGGACAGGGAACCAATCAGCCCCAGCATTTT.

The rearrangement links TRBV7-7 to TRBJ2-2; D might be TRBD1 (6 bases). The V gene's germline CDR1 is SSHAT and CDR2 FNYEAQ (reference sequence). V was pared by 3 bases and J by 0 bases, with 8 bases between. The CDR3 consists of 15 residues. The CDR3 reads CASSFGTPNTGELFF. Here the CDR3 DNA reads TGTGCCAGCAGCTTTGGGACACCGAACACCGGGGAGCTGTTTTTT.

This chain links TRBV24-1 with TRBJ2-3; 11 bases are shared with TRBD2. Germline CDR1 KGHDR, CDR2 SFDVKD. The V and J ends lost 2 bases and 0 bases, in that order; junction bases with no gene match: 6. The CDR3 sequence is 18 residues long. The DNA of the CDR3 is TGTGCCACCAGTGATTCCTGGACTAGCGGGCATAGCACAGATACGCAGTATTTT. This gives the protein CATSDSWTSGHSTDTQYF.

V gene TRBV7-8 combines with J gene TRBJ1-2; 9 nucleotides agree with TRBD1. From germline, CDR1 is SGHVS and CDR2 FQNEAQ. The CDR3 loop spans 13 amino acids. Trimming took 5 bases from V and 7 from J; bases not matched to a gene: 5. In DNA form, the CDR3 reads TGTGCCAGCAGCCTAGGGGGACAGGGTGGCTACACCTTC. Amino acids: CASSLGGQGGYTF.

The chain employs TRBV7-3 and TRBJ2-1, with D tentatively TRBD1 (5 bases). Deletions cut 3 bases from V and 0 bases from J, with 6 bases between. The CDR3 spans 14 residues. Germline CDR1 is SGHTA and CDR2 is FQGTGA. CDR3 DNA sequence: TGTGCCAGCAGCTTTCAGGGCTCCTACAATGAGCAGTTCTTC. Protein: CASSFQGSYNEQFF. Using reference TRBV7-3 and TRBJ2-1 for the parts outside the CDR3, the full variable domain is GAGVSQTPSNKVTEKGKYVELRCDPISGHTALYWYRQSLGQGPEFLIYFQGTGAADDSGLPNDRFFAVRPEGSVSTLKIQRTERGDSAVYLCASSFQGSYNEQFFGPGTRLTVL.

J is TRBJ2-1 and V is TRBV5-4; perhaps TRBD2 as D (6 bases). V was cut by 3 bases and J by 9 bases, with 19 bases left in between. The CDR3 loop spans 15 amino acids. Per germline, CDR1 SGHNT and CDR2 YYREEE (reference sequence). The CDR3: CASSWGLRNGGEQFF. CDR3 nucleotides: TGTGCCAGCAGCTGGGGACTCCGAAACGGGGGTGAGCAGTTCTTC.

The count of this clone is one. The rearrangement uses TRBV28 and TRBJ2-3; D is possibly TRBD2 (5 bases). CDR1 and CDR2 from the germline V gene are MDHEN and SYDVKM. The CDR3 length is 13 residues. V shed 10 bases and J shed 3 bases, with 14 bases lying between them. The CDR3 DNA is TGTGCCACCGGACTCTTAGGGACAGATACGCAGTATTTT. Translating it yields CATGLLGTDTQYF.

The chain links TRBV28 to TRBJ2-7, with TRBD1 matching 9 bases. This CDR3 is built from 16 residues. Trimming cost V 6 bases and J 4 bases; bases outside gene matches: 13. CDR1 is MDHEN, CDR2 SYDVKM, per germline. The CDR3 region is CASRTLPGQGPYEQYF. Written as DNA, the CDR3 is TGTGCCAGCAGGACCCTCCCGGGACAGGGCCCATACGAGCAGTACTTC.

J is TRBJ1-1 and V is TRBV5-1; 10 positions match TRBD1. CDR3 length: 17 amino acids. The junction had 11 bases not matched to a gene; V was cut back by 3 bases and J by 3 bases. Germline V gene data show CDR1 as SGHRS and CDR2 as YFSETQ. CDR3 bases: TGCGCCAGCAGCTCCCGACCGGGACAGGGGTCGCACACTGAAGCTTTCTTT. Its translation is CASSSRPGQGSHTEAFF.

The chain joins TRBV19 to TRBJ2-7, with D possibly matching TRBD1 (6 bases). The CDR3 extends over 13 amino acids. Per germline, CDR1 LNHDA and CDR2 SQIVND (reference sequence). Trimming removed 1 base from V and 6 bases from J, with 10 bases in between. CDR3 sequence reads: CASSIADRSEQYF. CDR3 nucleotide sequence: TGTGCCAGTAGTATAGCAGACAGGTCCGAGCAGTACTTC.

V is TRBV5-5 and J is TRBJ2-7; 7 bases are a match to TRBD1. Germline values: CDR1 SGHKS, CDR2 YYEKEE (reference sequence). The CDR3 has 18 residues. Trimming took 0 bases from V and 2 from J; bases not matched to a gene: 14. The CDR3 spells CASSLGAIQGPDTYEQYF. CDR3 coding DNA: TGTGCCAGCAGCTTGGGGGCCATACAGGGGCCAGACACCTACGAGCAGTACTTC.

V usage is TRBV19 and J usage is TRBJ1-1; 10 bases match TRBD1. CDR3 length equals 14 residues. Germline V CDR1 and CDR2: LNHDA, SQIVND (reference sequence). V trimming: 6 bases; J trimming: 4 bases; junction bases outside the gene matches: 5. CDR3 DNA: TGTGCCAGTAGCTGGACAGGGGGTCGCACTGAAGCTTTCTTT. Its translation is CASSWTGGRTEAFF.

The chain employs TRBV19 and TRBJ2-5; tentatively, D is TRBD2 (6 bases). Trimming left V 3 bases short and J 5 bases short, with 10 bases between. This CDR3 has 13 residues. Germline V gene lookup returns CDR1 LNHDA and CDR2 SQIVND (reference sequence). For the CDR3, the DNA is TGTGCCAGTAGTATCACTAGCCGGGAGACCCAGTACTTC. Translated: CASSITSRETQYF.

This clone showed up just once. The chain has TRBV11-2 and TRBJ2-1; TRBD1 is a possible D gene (6 bases). From germline, CDR1 is SGHAT and CDR2 FQNNGV. This CDR3 is 16 amino acids long. The V and J ends lost 4 bases and 5 bases respectively, with 18 bases between them. The CDR3 DNA sequence: TGTGCCAGCAGCTCCCTCCTAAGGGGGAGTAACAATGAGCAGTTCTTC. Protein sequence: CASSSLLRGSNNEQFF.

This clone occurred once. This rearrangement joins TRBV30 to TRBJ1-6; 8 positions agree with TRBD1. Per the germline V gene, CDR1 is GTSNPN and CDR2 is SVGIG (reference sequence). V lost 2 bases to trimming and J lost 0 bases; unmatched junction nucleotides: 12. The CDR3 runs to 19 residues. CDR3 sequence (DNA): TGTGCCTGGAGTACGCTCGCCCGGGACAGGAGCTCCTATAATTCACCCCTCCACTTT. Its protein is CAWSTLARDRSSYNSPLHF.